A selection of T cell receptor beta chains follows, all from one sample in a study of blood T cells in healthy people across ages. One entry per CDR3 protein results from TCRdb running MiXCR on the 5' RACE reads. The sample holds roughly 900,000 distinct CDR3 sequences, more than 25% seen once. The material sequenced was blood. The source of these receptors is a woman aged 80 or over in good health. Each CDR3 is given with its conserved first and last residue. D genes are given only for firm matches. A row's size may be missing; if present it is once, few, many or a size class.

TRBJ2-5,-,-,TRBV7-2,CASSPPRGHETQYF,TGTGCCAGCAGCCCACCCCGGGGCCACGAGACCCAGTACTTC
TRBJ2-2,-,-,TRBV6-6,CASSPDSYTGELFF,TGTGCCAGCAGCCCGGACAGTTACACCGGGGAGCTGTTTTTT
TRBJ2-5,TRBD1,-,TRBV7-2,CASSLMQGANEQYF,TGTGCCAGCAGCTTAATGCAGGGGGCGAATGAGCAGTACTTC
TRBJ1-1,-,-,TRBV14,CASSPRLRDTEAFF,TGTGCCAGCAGCCCCCGGCTGAGGGACACTGAAGCTTTCTTT
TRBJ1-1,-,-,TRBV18,CASSSASWRLTEAFF,TGTGCCAGCTCCTCTGCCTCCTGGAGGCTCACTGAAGCTTTCTTT
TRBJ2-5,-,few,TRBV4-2,CASSQDGGGGTETQYF,TGTGCCAGCAGCCAAGATGGAGGGGGGGGGACGGAGACCCAGTACTTC
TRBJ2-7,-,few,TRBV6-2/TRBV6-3,CASKLQPISYGQYF,TGTGCCAGCAAATTACAACCGATCTCCTACGGGCAGTACTTC
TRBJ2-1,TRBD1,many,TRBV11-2,CASSSDRGNEQFF,TGTGCCAGCAGCTCCGACAGGGGCAATGAGCAGTTCTTC
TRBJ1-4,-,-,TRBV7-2,CASSLALQGSEKLFF,TGTGCCAGCAGCTTAGCGTTACAGGGAAGTGAAAAACTGTTTTTT
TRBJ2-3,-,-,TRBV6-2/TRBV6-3,CASSRSALADTQYF,TGTGCCAGCAGTCGATCTGCGCTAGCAGATACGCAGTATTTT
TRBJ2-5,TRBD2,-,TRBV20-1,CSAQRLAGGETQYF,TGCAGTGCCCAAAGACTAGCGGGAGGGGAGACCCAGTACTTC
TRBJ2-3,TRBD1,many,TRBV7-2,CASRPGAVGGRSTQYF,TGTGCCAGCAGGCCAGGGGCGGTAGGGGGCCGGAGTACGCAGTATTTT
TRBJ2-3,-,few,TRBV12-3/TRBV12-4,CASITRGSTDTQYF,TGTGCCAGCATCACTAGAGGGAGCACAGATACGCAGTATTTT
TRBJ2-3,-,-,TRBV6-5,CASSWDRTQYF,TGTGCCAGCAGCTGGGACCGAACGCAGTATTTT
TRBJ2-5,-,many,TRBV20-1,CSARSGTVSGETQYF,TGCAGTGCACGTTCCGGGACAGTAAGCGGGGAGACCCAGTACTTC
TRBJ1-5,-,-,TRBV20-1,CSAKYSGDQPQHF,TGCAGTGCTAAGTACAGCGGCGATCAGCCCCAGCATTTT
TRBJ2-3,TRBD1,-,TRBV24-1,CATSVRGPSDTQYF,TGTGCCACCAGTGTCAGGGGGCCCTCAGATACGCAGTATTTT
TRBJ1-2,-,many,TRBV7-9,CASSPGGRKRVYGYTF,TGTGCCAGCTCTCCTGGGGGTAGGAAAAGAGTCTATGGCTACACCTTC
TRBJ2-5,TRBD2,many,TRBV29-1,CSVNQRGAQETQYF,TGCAGCGTTAATCAGCGGGGGGCCCAAGAGACCCAGTACTTC
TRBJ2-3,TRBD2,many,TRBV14,CASSRTSGVTDTQYF,TGTGCCAGCAGCCGGACTAGCGGGGTCACAGATACGCAGTATTTT
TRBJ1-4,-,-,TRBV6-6,CASRPPTNEKLFF,TGTGCCAGCAGACCGCCGACTAATGAAAAACTGTTTTTT
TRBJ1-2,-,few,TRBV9,CASSFDRIDYGYTF,TGTGCCAGCAGCTTCGACAGGATTGACTATGGCTACACCTTC
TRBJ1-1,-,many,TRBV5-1,CASSLGGGATNTEAFF,TGCGCCAGCAGCTTGGGAGGGGGGGCGACGAACACTGAAGCTTTCTTT
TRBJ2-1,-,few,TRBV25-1,CASRERGHQETQFF,TGTGCCAGCAGGGAACGAGGGCACCAAGAGACCCAGTTCTTC
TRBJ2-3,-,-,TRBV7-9,CASRQLRDRLLTDTQYF,TGTGCCAGCAGGCAGCTGCGGGACAGACTTCTCACAGATACGCAGTATTTT
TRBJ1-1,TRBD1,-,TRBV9,CASSVSLRPTGENTEAFF,TGTGCCAGCAGCGTATCCCTCCGCCCGACAGGGGAGAACACTGAAGCTTTCTTT
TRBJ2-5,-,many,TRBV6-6,CASRLSGETQYF,TGTGCCAGCAGGCTTTCCGGGGAGACCCAGTACTTC
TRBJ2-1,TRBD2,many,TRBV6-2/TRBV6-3,CASRPIAGGLIEQFF,TGTGCCAGCAGACCAATAGCGGGGGGGCTTATTGAGCAGTTCTTC
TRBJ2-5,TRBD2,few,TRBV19,CASSNRLAGDPKTQYF,TGTGCCAGTAGTAACCGACTGGCGGGGGACCCCAAGACCCAGTACTTC
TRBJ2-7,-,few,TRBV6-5,CASSYEATVGPNEQYF,TGTGCCAGCAGTTATGAGGCAACAGTGGGGCCAAACGAGCAGTACTTC
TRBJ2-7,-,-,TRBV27,CASSFRQLSSYNEQYF,TGTGCCAGCAGTTTTAGACAGCTCAGCTCCTACAATGAGCAGTACTTC
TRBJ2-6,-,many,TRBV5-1,CASSLYAGANVLTF,TGCGCCAGCAGCTTGTACGCTGGGGCCAACGTCCTGACTTTC
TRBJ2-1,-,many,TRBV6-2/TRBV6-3,CASRGQRAAYNEQFF,TGTGCCAGCAGGGGGCAAAGGGCCGCCTACAATGAGCAGTTCTTC
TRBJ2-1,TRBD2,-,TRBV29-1,CNGRRGGLYNEQFF,TGCAACGGGAGGCGGGGGGGGTTGTACAATGAGCAGTTCTTC
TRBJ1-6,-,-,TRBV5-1,CASSHNREANSPLHF,TGCGCCAGCAGCCACAACCGGGAGGCTAATTCACCCCTCCACTTT
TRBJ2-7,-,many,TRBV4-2,CASSLLPGEQYF,TGTGCCAGCAGCCTTTTGCCTGGAGAGCAGTACTTC
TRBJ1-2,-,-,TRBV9,CASSVGPGARGYTF,TGTGCCAGCAGCGTCGGACCGGGGGCGCGGGGCTACACCTTC
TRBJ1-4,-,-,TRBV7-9,CASSSRRQANEKLFF,TGTGCCAGCAGCTCCCGGAGACAGGCAAATGAAAAACTGTTTTTT
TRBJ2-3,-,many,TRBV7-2,CASTSPGTWGTDTQYF,TGTGCCAGCACCTCCCCCGGGACTTGGGGCACAGATACGCAGTATTTT
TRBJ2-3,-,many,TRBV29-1,CSVEDRDSTDTQYF,TGCAGCGTTGAAGATCGGGACAGCACAGATACGCAGTATTTT
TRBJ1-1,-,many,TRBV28,CASSLTGFSAEAFF,TGTGCCAGCAGTCTCACAGGGTTTAGCGCTGAAGCTTTCTTT
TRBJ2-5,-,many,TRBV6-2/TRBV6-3,CASSTHEAASQETQYF,TGTGCCAGCAGTACCCATGAAGCGGCCTCTCAAGAGACCCAGTACTTC
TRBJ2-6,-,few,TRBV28,CATRRSGANVLTF,TGTGCCACCCGCAGGTCTGGGGCCAACGTCCTGACTTTC
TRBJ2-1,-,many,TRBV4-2,CASSQDPVGGQQFF,TGTGCCAGCAGCCAAGATCCGGTGGGGGGACAGCAGTTCTTC
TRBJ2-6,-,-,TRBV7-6,CASSLLRVDNVLTF,TGTGCCAGCAGCTTACTCAGGGTGGACAACGTCCTGACTTTC
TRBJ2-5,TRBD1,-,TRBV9,CASSVTADRAQETQYF,TGTGCCAGCAGCGTAACCGCCGACAGGGCCCAAGAGACCCAGTACTTC
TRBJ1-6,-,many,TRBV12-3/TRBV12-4,CASTLNSPLHF,TGTGCCAGCACCCTCAATTCACCCCTCCACTTT